This T cell receptor (beta chain) was documented in a study of blood T cell repertoires in COVID-19. Germline lookup yields CDR1 MNHEY and CDR2 SVGEGT. The V end lost 2 bases, the J end lost 6 bases, and 10 bases lay between the germline ends. The CDR3 covers 13 residues. Produced via immunoSEQ multiplex PCR; TCRdb's table is partial and in-frame only. Of around 220,000 clones listed, approximately 86% are singletons. This TCR derives from a woman aged 25 to 45 with acute COVID-19. Specimen: PBMCs or T cells enriched from blood (not recorded which). The gene calls are TRBV6-2 or TRBV6-3 and TRBJ1-1; D is ambiguous. The CDR3, as DNA: TGTGCCAGCAGTTACCAACCTAAGTCTGAAGCTTTCTTT. This gives the protein CASSYQPKSEAFF.